This TCR beta chain was obtained from a study of shared clonotypes between healthy human individuals. On this clone itself: Its antigen remains unidentified.

Findings and limits, study-wide: Blood was the sole source, and tissue repertoires probably differ. Compared with memory subsets, naive subsets generally had larger estimated richness.

Researchers divided each subset's genomic DNA evenly across several immunoSEQ plates. Roughly 210 ng DNA, 30,000 to 35,000 T cell genomes, went into each sorted-subset replicate PCR. Sequencing was performed with immunoSEQ multiplex PCR; in TCRdb, only in-frame clones are kept and a portion is missing. The repertoire holds about a million clones, with approximately 75% as singletons. The V end lost 6 bases, the J end lost 3 bases, and 6 bases lay between the germline ends. This CDR3 is built from 11 residues. Germline CDR1 is MGHDK and CDR2 is SYGVNS. The gene calls are TRBV25-1 and TRBJ2-7; no clear D. The receptor was isolated from a man between 18 and 29 years old in good health. Some clones in this sample may be carry-over from other donors' samples. The sample taken for sequencing was memory CD4+ T cells from PBMCs. Subset: CD45RA-negative fraction. CDR3 sequence reads: CASSGYYEQYF. The CDR3 DNA sequence: TGTGCCAGCAGCGGCTACTACGAGCAGTACTTC.